This TCR beta chain stems from a study of cytomegalovirus exposure and HLA in healthy donors. The CDR3 contains 12 residues. The germline V gene encodes CDR1 SGHNT and CDR2 YYREEE (reference sequence). J gave up 8 bases and V 5 bases, and 6 bases lay outside the gene matches. PCR primers comprised 60 Vbeta and 13 Jbeta primers. The method was immunoSEQ multiplex PCR; TCRdb's version includes in-frame clones alone and lacks a portion of them. The table lists around 100,000 clones, around 61% of them singletons. The sample comprised PBMCs. The sequence was collected from a woman aged 50 to 60 in good health and CMV-seronegative. The chain has TRBV5-4 and TRBJ1-2; 7 nucleotides line up with TRBD1. CDR3: CASRAQGNGYTF. CDR3 DNA sequence: TGTGCCAGCAGGGCACAGGGGAACGGCTACACCTTC.